The clone carrying this T cell receptor (beta chain) was detected a few times. Its antigen is unknown. Mouse gene names and germline throughout. The read ends 1 residue early relative to the CDR3; the germline J gene fills the gap. Sequencing used immunoSEQ multiplex PCR; TCRdb keeps in-frame clones, though not all of them. The sample holds 6,500 to 7,500 clones, 60% to 70% seen once. These data belong to a study of tissue T cells after allogeneic stem cell transplantation. Study-wide results and limits: Few T cell clones were shared across patients, but motif clusters showed tissue-specific shared signatures. Anatomically similar tissues had similar TCR repertoires within each patient. Some tissue clones might be persisting host cells; their alloreactivity or antigen specificity was not determined. Tissue-detected TCR repertoire was only partly captured by blood and spleen T cells.

The CDR3 has 14 amino acids. Losses at the gene ends were 5 bases for V and 7 bases for J; bases not matched to a gene: 10. Germline CDR1 and CDR2: MSHET and SYDVDS. The sample taken for sequencing was blood. The clonotype originates from a female BALB/c mouse in good health. This mouse strain has H2-d as its MHC haplotype. This chain uses TRBV29 with TRBJ2-7; TRBD1 aligns across 8 bases. The part of the CDR3 DNA that was read is TGTGCTAGCAGTAGGCTGACAGGGGTGGGGGAACAGTAC. Translation: CASSRLTGVGEQY. The full CDR3 protein is CASSRLTGVGEQYF. The full variable domain, in which reference TRBV29 and TRBJ2-7 provide the parts outside the CDR3, is DMKVTQMPRYLIKRMGENVLLECGQDMSHETMYWYRQDPGLGLQLIYISYDVDSNSEGDIPKGYRVSRKKREHFSLILDSAKTNQTSVYFCASSRLTGVGEQYFGPGTRLTVL.